A single T cell receptor (beta chain) is shown here with its context. The target of this receptor is not known. The sample holds no much larger clone one base away, and base qualities are not on file. This record comes from a study of OX40 agonist ivuxolimab in advanced cancers. In terms of the full investigation: Ivuxolimab was an agonistic, fully human IgG2 monoclonal antibody directed against OX40 (CD134), a costimulatory receptor. Intravenous ivuxolimab was administered to patients every 2 weeks at six dose levels: 0.01, 0.1, 0.3, 1.5, 3 and 10 mg/kg. Of the approximately 53 patients in dose escalation, 19 had hepatocellular carcinoma, about 15 had melanoma, 9 had renal cell carcinoma and 9 had head and neck cancer. A male proportion of approximately 83% and a mean age of approximately 58 years, ranging from about 23 to 79, were recorded for the dose-escalation cohort. Patients were allowed to have had prior anti-PD-1, anti-PD-L1 or anti-CTLA-4 therapy, and 40% to 45% of the dose-escalation patients had previously received checkpoint inhibitors. Partial responses were achieved by three dose-escalation patients, of whom one had hepatocellular carcinoma and two had cutaneous melanoma. The point of sequencing TCRbeta in the periphery was to test whether ivuxolimab changed TCR sequence diversity and drove clonal T-cell expansion. The paper covers the monotherapy dose-escalation part of the phase I ivuxolimab trial, which included N of about 50 patients.

From the germline V gene, CDR1 is MDHEN and CDR2 is SYDVKM. The CDR3 sequence holds 13 residues, the cysteine and phenylalanine included. The only DNA kept is the CDR3, 39 bases in frame from the first base. V and J are truncated by 6 bases and 5 bases respectively, leaving an intervening sequence of 13 bases. General findings and caveats noted by the study authors: In the 0.1-3.0 mg/kg groups, partial responders were among the patients with the lowest normalized peripheral clonal expansion, particularly in CD8+ T cells. At doses of 0.1 to 3.0 mg/kg, clonal expansion of both CD4+ and CD8+ T cells in blood was seen between baseline and week 6. Low levels of normalized T-cell clonal expansion were also seen in some patients who did not respond. After ivuxolimab, expanded clones were on average more numerous among CD8+ T cells than among CD4+ T cells. The antigen specificity of the peripheral T cells that underwent clonal expansion was not determined.

The trial excluded patients who had a history of autoimmune disease or who were on systemic immunosuppression. Peripheral blood for TCR sequencing was collected from all dose cohorts at baseline, on cycle 4 day 1, and on cycle 7 day 1. The samples were drawn from a first-in-human, open-label, multicenter phase I dose-escalation trial of ivuxolimab. Adults with locally advanced or metastatic melanoma, renal cell, hepatocellular, or head and neck squamous cell carcinoma were enrolled in the trial. Before TCR sequencing, CD4+ T cells and CD8+ T cells from peripheral blood were sorted into separate populations. To sequence the TCRbeta CDR3 region, genomic DNA was isolated from the sorted cells. The immunoSEQ Assay was used for sequencing of TCRbeta CDR3 regions. TCRdb holds this immuneACCESS table with in-frame rearrangements only. Some clones are missing; in checked studies, unresolved V genes explain under half, and the rest has no known cause. The sample table contains tens of thousands of clones; only one count was recorded for about 88% of them. The ten most abundant clones make up approximately 0.25% of the sample.

The rearrangement combines TRBV28 with TRBJ2-5; no D segment can be confidently identified. The sequence derives from an adult with an advanced solid tumor such as melanoma, head and neck, liver or kidney cancer. The sequencing here drew on CD4+ or CD8+ T cells sorted from blood, taken in a trial of the OX40 agonist ivuxolimab. The CDR3 loop reads CASRVETVETQYF. In nucleotide form, the sequence is TGTGCCAGCAGGGTCGAAACGGTTGAGACCCAGTACTTC.